This TCR beta chain appears in the sequencing data of a study of beta chain features in type 1 diabetes. Study-level background: There was similarity between patients and healthy donors in age, gender and cell yields. Study-level points and caveats: When Type 1 diabetes patients were examined, their TCRB CDR3s proved moderately but significantly shorter in all four CD4+ subsets. For TCRB rearrangement, an influence of HLA type remained unresolved here.

CDR3 length equals 14 residues. The V gene's germline CDR1 is MNHEY and CDR2 SMNVEV (reference sequence). Trimming cost V 3 bases and J 2 bases, with 5 bases left between them. cDNA synthesis used the whole RNA isolate, giving expressed TCRB sequences. The repertoire was sequenced with immunoSEQ multiplex PCR; TCRdb's copy has only in-frame clones and lacks some. The table records fewer than 16,000 clones, about 72% of them present only once. Sorting based on CD45RO/CCR7/CD25/CD127/CD95/CD27 separated CD4+ naive, central memory, regulatory and stem cell-like memory cells. This clone was recorded a few times. As yet, its antigen is unknown.

Sequenced: stem cell memory CD4+ T cells from blood. The chain links TRBV27 to TRBJ2-6; possibly TRBD1 for D (5 bases). The TCR originated in a woman aged 18-35 years with type 1 diabetes. The CDR3 nucleotides read TGTGCCAGCAGTTTCAGGGCTGGGGCCAACGTCCTGACTTTC. Its protein is CASSFRAGANVLTF.